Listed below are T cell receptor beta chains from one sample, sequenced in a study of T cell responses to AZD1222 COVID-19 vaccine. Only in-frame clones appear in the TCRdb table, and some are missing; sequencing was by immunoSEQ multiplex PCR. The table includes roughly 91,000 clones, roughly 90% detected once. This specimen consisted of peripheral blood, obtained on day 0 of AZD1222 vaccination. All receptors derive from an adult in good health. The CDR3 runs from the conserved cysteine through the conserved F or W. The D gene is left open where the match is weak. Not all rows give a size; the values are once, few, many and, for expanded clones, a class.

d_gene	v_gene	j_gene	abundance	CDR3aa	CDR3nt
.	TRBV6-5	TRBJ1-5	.	CASNDQPQHF	TGTGCCAGCAACGATCAGCCCCAGCATTTT
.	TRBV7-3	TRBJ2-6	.	CASSLNTPGALGANVLTF	TGTGCCAGCAGCTTAAATACCCCGGGGGCGCTAGGGGCCAACGTCCTGACTTTC
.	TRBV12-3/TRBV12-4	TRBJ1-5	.	CASSSGGPQHF	TGTGCCAGCAGTTCCGGTGGGCCCCAGCATTTT
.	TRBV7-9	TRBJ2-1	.	CASSVEGVEQFF	TGTGCCAGCAGCGTAGAGGGCGTGGAGCAGTTCTTC
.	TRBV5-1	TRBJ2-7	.	CASSFQSDYEQYF	TGCGCCAGCAGCTTCCAGTCGGACTACGAGCAGTACTTC
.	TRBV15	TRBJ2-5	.	CATSSSRRAGETQYF	TGTGCCACCAGCAGTTCCCGCAGGGCTGGGGAGACCCAGTACTTC
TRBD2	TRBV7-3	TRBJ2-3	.	CASSPNRLAGGDTQYF	TGTGCCAGCAGCCCCAATCGACTAGCGGGAGGAGATACGCAGTATTTT
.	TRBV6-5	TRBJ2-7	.	CAIRKGRSGSYEQYF	TGTGCCATAAGAAAGGGGAGGTCTGGCTCCTACGAGCAGTACTTC
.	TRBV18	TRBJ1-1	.	CASSYSGNTEAFF	TGTGCCAGCTCATATTCTGGGAACACTGAAGCTTTCTTT
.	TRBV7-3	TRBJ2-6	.	CASSLLASGANVLTF	TGTGCCAGCAGCTTACTGGCCTCTGGGGCCAACGTCCTGACTTTC
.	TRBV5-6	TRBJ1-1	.	CASSLRGAGTEAFF	TGTGCCAGCAGCTTGCGGGGGGCGGGCACTGAAGCTTTCTTT
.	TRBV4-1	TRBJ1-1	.	CASSSTGTGEAFF	TGCGCCAGCAGCTCGACAGGTACCGGTGAAGCTTTCTTT
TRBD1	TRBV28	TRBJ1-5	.	CASSPMGQAAQPQHF	TGTGCCAGCAGTCCTATGGGACAGGCCGCTCAGCCCCAGCATTTT
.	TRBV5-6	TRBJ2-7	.	CASSLRHYEQYF	TGTGCCAGCAGCTTACGGCACTACGAGCAGTACTTC
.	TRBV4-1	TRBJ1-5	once	CASSQASGGGRNQPQHF	TGCGCCAGCAGCCAAGCTTCCGGGGGGGGCCGCAATCAGCCCCAGCATTTT
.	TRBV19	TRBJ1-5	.	CASSGRATQPQHF	TGTGCCAGTAGTGGGAGGGCGACTCAGCCCCAGCATTTT
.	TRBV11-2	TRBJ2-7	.	CASRPRPTIAHEQYF	TGTGCCAGCAGGCCAAGGCCGACTATAGCCCACGAGCAGTACTTC
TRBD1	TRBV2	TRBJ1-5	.	CASSPGQGTQPQHF	TGTGCCAGCAGCCCCGGACAGGGAACACAGCCCCAGCATTTT
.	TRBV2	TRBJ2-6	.	CASRVQGSGANVLTF	TGTGCCAGCAGAGTACAGGGATCTGGGGCCAACGTCCTGACTTTC
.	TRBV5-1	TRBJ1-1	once	CASSPDGARRVYEAFF	TGCGCCAGCAGCCCGGACGGGGCCAGGAGAGTTTATGAAGCTTTCTTT
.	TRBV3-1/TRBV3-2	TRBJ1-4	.	CASSLSWGPPNEKLFF	TGTGCCAGCAGTCTATCGTGGGGGCCGCCTAATGAAAAACTGTTTTTT
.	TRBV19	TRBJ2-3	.	CASRQSGTSTDTQYF	TGTGCCAGTAGGCAATCCGGGACTAGCACAGATACGCAGTATTTT
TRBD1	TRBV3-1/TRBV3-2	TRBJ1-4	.	CASRQQGATNEKLFF	TGTGCCAGCAGACAACAGGGGGCTACTAATGAAAAACTGTTTTTT
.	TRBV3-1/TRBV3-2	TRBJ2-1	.	CASSQGWGSYNEQFF	TGTGCCAGCAGCCAAGGGTGGGGCTCCTACAATGAGCAGTTCTTC
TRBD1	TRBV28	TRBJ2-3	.	CASSMGQGGLSHSDTDTQYF	TGTGCCAGCAGTATGGGACAGGGGGGGCTCAGTCACTCGGACACAGATACGCAGTATTTT
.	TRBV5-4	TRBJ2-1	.	CASRYLGASYNEQFF	TGTGCCAGCCGCTATCTGGGGGCCTCCTACAATGAGCAGTTCTTC
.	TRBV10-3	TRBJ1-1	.	CAISDGGLNTEAFF	TGTGCCATCAGTGACGGGGGATTGAACACTGAAGCTTTCTTT
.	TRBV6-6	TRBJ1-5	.	CASSPGGPANYQPQHF	TGTGCCAGCAGTCCGGGGGGACCCGCAAATTATCAGCCCCAGCATTTT